Listed below are T cell receptor beta chains from one sample, sequenced in a study of graft-versus-host responses after intestinal transplantation. Their recognized antigens are unknown. TCRdb keeps only in-frame clones here, not all; method: immunoSEQ multiplex PCR. Of 100,000 to 120,000 clones listed, 93% were seen once; the top ten hold roughly 0.5%. Source: unstimulated CD8+ T cells sorted from spleen or lymph node cells, taken before intestinal transplant. The receptor set was obtained from a human donor who received an intestinal transplant. CDR3s leave out the opening cysteine and the closing phenylalanine or tryptophan. A D gene is named only where the DNA matches it firmly. Not all rows give a size; the values are once, few, many and, for expanded clones, a class.

clone size: NA
J gene: TRBJ2-7
V gene: TRBV27
CDR3 length: 13
D gene: NA
CDR3 protein: ASSFGAGTAYEQY

clone size: NA
J gene: TRBJ2-3
V gene: TRBV6-5
CDR3 length: 12
D gene: NA
CDR3 protein: ASSYSGRTDTQY

clone size: NA
J gene: TRBJ1-2
V gene: TRBV6-1
CDR3 length: 15
D gene: NA
CDR3 protein: ASSEGGGRGMLIGYT

clone size: NA
J gene: TRBJ1-5
V gene: TRBV30
CDR3 length: 12
D gene: NA
CDR3 protein: AWSWGGYKQPQH

clone size: once
J gene: TRBJ2-1
V gene: TRBV9
CDR3 length: 9
D gene: NA
CDR3 protein: ASRGKGEQF

clone size: NA
J gene: TRBJ2-7
V gene: TRBV15
CDR3 length: 13
D gene: TRBD1
CDR3 protein: ATSSQGQGAYEQY

clone size: NA
J gene: TRBJ2-7
V gene: TRBV7-6
CDR3 length: 13
D gene: NA
CDR3 protein: ASSLVGQDGGEQY

clone size: NA
J gene: TRBJ2-1
V gene: TRBV5-1
CDR3 length: 11
D gene: TRBD2
CDR3 protein: ASSLASGNEQF

clone size: NA
J gene: TRBJ2-2
V gene: TRBV27
CDR3 length: 12
D gene: NA
CDR3 protein: ASSFSWEAGELF

clone size: NA
J gene: TRBJ2-7
V gene: TRBV7-9
CDR3 length: 10
D gene: NA
CDR3 protein: ASSLVRDLQY

clone size: NA
J gene: TRBJ2-1
V gene: TRBV6-1
CDR3 length: 14
D gene: NA
CDR3 protein: ASSVRGGTPYNEQF

clone size: NA
J gene: TRBJ2-7
V gene: TRBV27
CDR3 length: 12
D gene: TRBD2
CDR3 protein: ASSYSGSDYEQY

clone size: once
J gene: TRBJ1-4
V gene: TRBV16
CDR3 length: 12
D gene: NA
CDR3 protein: ASSHSGANEKLF

clone size: once
J gene: TRBJ2-7
V gene: TRBV10-3
CDR3 length: 12
D gene: NA
CDR3 protein: AIFNGGAWYEQY

clone size: NA
J gene: TRBJ1-2
V gene: TRBV30
CDR3 length: 10
D gene: NA
CDR3 protein: ACGGDSYGYT

clone size: NA
J gene: TRBJ2-2
V gene: TRBV27
CDR3 length: 14
D gene: TRBD2
CDR3 protein: ASSLWGLANTGELF

clone size: once
J gene: TRBJ2-7
V gene: TRBV27
CDR3 length: 14
D gene: TRBD2
CDR3 protein: ASSPGLAGWFYEQY

clone size: NA
J gene: TRBJ1-1
V gene: TRBV7-9
CDR3 length: 14
D gene: TRBD1
CDR3 protein: ASSSHRGGMNTEAF

clone size: NA
J gene: TRBJ2-3
V gene: TRBV29-1
CDR3 length: 13
D gene: TRBD1
CDR3 protein: SVDGTGISTDTQY

clone size: NA
J gene: TRBJ2-1
V gene: TRBV29-1
CDR3 length: 12
D gene: NA
CDR3 protein: SVEARGFYNEQF

clone size: NA
J gene: TRBJ2-1
V gene: TRBV19
CDR3 length: 13
D gene: TRBD2
CDR3 protein: ASSYGAGLTDEQF

clone size: NA
J gene: TRBJ2-3
V gene: TRBV4-1
CDR3 length: 13
D gene: NA
CDR3 protein: ASSQERRSTDTQY

clone size: NA
J gene: TRBJ2-3
V gene: TRBV29-1
CDR3 length: 13
D gene: TRBD2
CDR3 protein: SVLAGGPGTDTQY

clone size: NA
J gene: TRBJ2-7
V gene: TRBV12-5
CDR3 length: 14
D gene: NA
CDR3 protein: ASGLGRLVGGYEQY

clone size: NA
J gene: TRBJ1-2
V gene: TRBV19
CDR3 length: 12
D gene: TRBD1
CDR3 protein: ASSMDGGGWGYT

clone size: NA
J gene: TRBJ2-1
V gene: TRBV4-2
CDR3 length: 13
D gene: NA
CDR3 protein: ASRRTRTYINEQF

clone size: NA
J gene: TRBJ2-7
V gene: TRBV5-1
CDR3 length: 12
D gene: NA
CDR3 protein: ASSLAGGSYEQY

clone size: NA
J gene: TRBJ2-3
V gene: TRBV30
CDR3 length: 12
D gene: NA
CDR3 protein: AWSVQAGTDTQY

clone size: NA
J gene: TRBJ2-7
V gene: TRBV27
CDR3 length: 12
D gene: TRBD1
CDR3 protein: ASSLGQRLGEQY

clone size: NA
J gene: TRBJ1-2
V gene: TRBV7-8
CDR3 length: 12
D gene: TRBD1
CDR3 protein: ASSSRDRKYGYT

clone size: NA
J gene: TRBJ1-5
V gene: TRBV27
CDR3 length: 14
D gene: TRBD1
CDR3 protein: ASSLSRQGSNQPQH

clone size: NA
J gene: TRBJ2-2
V gene: TRBV7-9
CDR3 length: 13
D gene: NA
CDR3 protein: ASSGLVGNTGELF

clone size: NA
J gene: TRBJ2-7
V gene: TRBV19
CDR3 length: 12
D gene: TRBD1
CDR3 protein: ASSPTGQGYEQY

clone size: few
J gene: TRBJ2-1
V gene: TRBV12-1
CDR3 length: 12
D gene: NA
CDR3 protein: ASSYGLADNEQF

clone size: NA
J gene: TRBJ1-2
V gene: TRBV7-9
CDR3 length: 13
D gene: NA
CDR3 protein: ASTLDKGYNYGYT

clone size: NA
J gene: TRBJ2-7
V gene: TRBV29-1
CDR3 length: 11
D gene: NA
CDR3 protein: SVEGATSYEQY

clone size: NA
J gene: TRBJ2-3
V gene: TRBV27
CDR3 length: 11
D gene: NA
CDR3 protein: ASSLLGADTQY

clone size: once
J gene: TRBJ2-1
V gene: TRBV7-6
CDR3 length: 14
D gene: TRBD1
CDR3 protein: ASSLVRQGADNEQF

clone size: NA
J gene: TRBJ1-5
V gene: TRBV4-1
CDR3 length: 11
D gene: NA
CDR3 protein: ASSQDQKQPQH

clone size: NA
J gene: TRBJ2-1
V gene: TRBV2
CDR3 length: 13
D gene: NA
CDR3 protein: ASSEETSSYNEQF

clone size: NA
J gene: TRBJ2-1
V gene: TRBV7-6
CDR3 length: 14
D gene: NA
CDR3 protein: ASSLGAGVPDNEQF

clone size: NA
J gene: TRBJ1-4
V gene: TRBV15
CDR3 length: 14
D gene: TRBD1
CDR3 protein: ATSRAPGGADEKLF

clone size: NA
J gene: TRBJ1-1
V gene: TRBV6-6
CDR3 length: 13
D gene: TRBD1
CDR3 protein: ASSLGQGLATEAF

clone size: NA
J gene: TRBJ2-7
V gene: TRBV29-1
CDR3 length: 10
D gene: TRBD2
CDR3 protein: SAEAGGYEQY

clone size: NA
J gene: TRBJ1-5
V gene: TRBV19
CDR3 length: 11
D gene: NA
CDR3 protein: ASTRGGGQPQH

clone size: NA
J gene: NA
V gene: TRBV27
CDR3 length: 12
D gene: NA
CDR3 protein: ASSLSFSAYEQY

clone size: few
J gene: TRBJ1-3
V gene: TRBV7-9
CDR3 length: 12
D gene: NA
CDR3 protein: ASSLDPSGNTIY

clone size: NA
J gene: TRBJ1-2
V gene: TRBV23-1
CDR3 length: 14
D gene: NA
CDR3 protein: ASSHQGPTFGGGYT

clone size: NA
J gene: TRBJ1-1
V gene: TRBV7-6
CDR3 length: 12
D gene: NA
CDR3 protein: ASSLVSGNTEAF

clone size: NA
J gene: TRBJ2-7
V gene: TRBV7-9
CDR3 length: 11
D gene: TRBD1
CDR3 protein: ASSSRDRAEQY